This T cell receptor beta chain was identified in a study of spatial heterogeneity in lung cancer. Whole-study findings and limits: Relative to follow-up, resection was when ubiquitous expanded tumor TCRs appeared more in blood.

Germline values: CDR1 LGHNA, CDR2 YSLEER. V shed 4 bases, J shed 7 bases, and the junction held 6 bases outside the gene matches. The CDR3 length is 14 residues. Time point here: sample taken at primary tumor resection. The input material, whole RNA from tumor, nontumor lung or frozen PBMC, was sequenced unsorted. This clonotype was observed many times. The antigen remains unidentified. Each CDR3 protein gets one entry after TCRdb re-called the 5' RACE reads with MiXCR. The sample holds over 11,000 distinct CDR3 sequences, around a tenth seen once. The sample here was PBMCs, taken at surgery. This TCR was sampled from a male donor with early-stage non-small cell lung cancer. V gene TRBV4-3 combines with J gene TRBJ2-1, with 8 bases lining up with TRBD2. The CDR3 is CASSPGLGLNEQFF. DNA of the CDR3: TGCGCCAGCAGCCCGGGACTAGGTCTTAATGAGCAGTTCTTC.